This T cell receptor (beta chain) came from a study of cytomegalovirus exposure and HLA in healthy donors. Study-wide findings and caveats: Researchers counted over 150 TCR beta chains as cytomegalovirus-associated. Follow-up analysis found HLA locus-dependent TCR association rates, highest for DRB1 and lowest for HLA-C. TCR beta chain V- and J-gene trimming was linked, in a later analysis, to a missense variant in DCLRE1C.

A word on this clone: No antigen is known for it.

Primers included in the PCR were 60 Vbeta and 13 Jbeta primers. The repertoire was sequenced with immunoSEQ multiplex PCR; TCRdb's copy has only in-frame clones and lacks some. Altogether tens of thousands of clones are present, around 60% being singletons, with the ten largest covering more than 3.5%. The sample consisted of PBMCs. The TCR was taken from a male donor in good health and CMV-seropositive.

The CDR3 region is CASLSGRAFKNEQFF. The CDR3, as DNA: TGTGCCAGCTTAAGCGGGAGGGCCTTTAAGAATGAGCAGTTCTTC. This chain uses TRBV25-1 with TRBJ2-1; 10 bases match TRBD2. V gave up 8 bases and J gave up 7 bases; unmatched junction bases: 11. The CDR3 consists of 15 residues. The germline V gene encodes CDR1 MGHDK and CDR2 SYGVNS. The full variable domain, completed using reference TRBV25-1 and TRBJ2-1, is EADIYQTPRYLVIGTGKKITLECSQTMGHDKMYWYQQDPGMELHLIHYSYGVNSTEKGDLSSESTVSRIRTEHFPLTLESARPSHTSQYLCASLSGRAFKNEQFFGPGTRLTVL.